A selection of T cell receptor beta chains follows, all from one sample in a study of graft-versus-host responses after intestinal transplantation. Assay: immunoSEQ multiplex PCR; the TCRdb copy retains only in-frame clones and omits some. The sample consists of tens of thousands of clones, about 85% of them appearing once. This specimen consisted of ileum tissue, obtained about 28 weeks after intestinal transplant. Source of these receptors: a human patient who received an intestinal transplant, so some T cells may come from the graft donor. The CDR3 runs from the conserved cysteine through the conserved F or W. D genes are given only for firm matches. The listing skips clone size in some rows; elsewhere it reads once, few, many or a size class.

clone_size	v_call	j_call	d_call	cdr3_nt	cdr3_aa
few	TRBV23-1	TRBJ1-3	TRBD1	TGCGCCAGCAGCCCGGACAGGGGGCGGAACACCATATATTTT	CASSPDRGRNTIYF
NA	TRBV27	TRBJ2-4	NA	TGTGCCACCCAGGGTTTGGGCAAAAACATTCAGTACTTC	CATQGLGKNIQYF
NA	TRBV19	TRBJ1-1	NA	TGTGCCAGTAGTATAGTATACCGGGACACTGAAGCTTTCTTT	CASSIVYRDTEAFF
NA	TRBV6-6	TRBJ2-7	NA	TGTGCCAGCAGTTACCAAGGGGCCCACGAGCAGTACTTC	CASSYQGAHEQYF
NA	TRBV6-1	TRBJ2-7	TRBD2	TGTGCCAGCAGTGAACGCCGCTGGCTAGCGGGAGCGGGGGAGCAGTACTTC	CASSERRWLAGAGEQYF
NA	TRBV19	TRBJ2-7	TRBD1	TGTGCCAGTAGTGGCACCTACAGGGGCGGCTACGAGCAGTACTTC	CASSGTYRGGYEQYF
NA	TRBV5-1	TRBJ2-5	TRBD2	TGCGCCAGCAGCTTGGAGCCTAGCGGGGGCGGGGAGACCCAGTACTTC	CASSLEPSGGGETQYF
NA	TRBV5-7	TRBJ1-4	NA	TGTGCCAGCAGCACCCCCAGGGGAGAAAAACTGTTTTTT	CASSTPRGEKLFF
NA	TRBV4-2	TRBJ2-7	TRBD2	TGTGCCAGCAGCCAAGATAGTGCTAGCGGGGGCCATTGGGAGCAGTACTTC	CASSQDSASGGHWEQYF
NA	TRBV7-3	TRBJ2-3	NA	TGTGCCAGCAGCTTAAGGGCTAGCACAGATACGCAGTATTTT	CASSLRASTDTQYF
NA	TRBV4-1	TRBJ2-3	TRBD2	TGCGCCAGCAGCCCGGAAGCGGGAGGGGGCCCAGATACGCAGTATTTT	CASSPEAGGGPDTQYF
once	TRBV19	TRBJ2-3	TRBD1	TGTGCCAGTAGTCCGGGACAGGGGGCAGATACGCAGTATTTT	CASSPGQGADTQYF
NA	TRBV28	TRBJ1-6	NA	TGTGCCAGCAGTCCCTCGGGAAGGGGGGATTCACCCCTCCACTTT	CASSPSGRGDSPLHF
NA	TRBV5-1	TRBJ2-2	NA	TGCGCCAGCAGCTTTCTAGGGCCCGCGGGGACCGGGGAGCTGTTTTTT	CASSFLGPAGTGELFF
NA	TRBV7-9	TRBJ2-2	NA	TGTGCCAGCAGCACAGGAGGAACCGGGGAGCTGTTTTTT	CASSTGGTGELFF
NA	TRBV29-1	TRBJ2-1	TRBD1	TGCAGCGTAACCCGGACAGGGACATACAATGAGCAGTTCTTC	CSVTRTGTYNEQFF
NA	TRBV5-5	TRBJ2-1	NA	TGTGCCAGCAGCCTAGGACTGGGTCCCTACAATGAGCAGTTCTTC	CASSLGLGPYNEQFF
NA	TRBV7-9	TRBJ2-7	NA	TGTGCCAGCAGCACCGGCGACCTACGCTACGAGCAGTACTTC	CASSTGDLRYEQYF
medium-sized	TRBV29-1	TRBJ1-2	TRBD1	TGCAGCGATGGACAGGGGATCAGTTATGGCTACACCTTC	CSDGQGISYGYTF
NA	TRBV28	TRBJ1-1	NA	TGTGCCACCGAGGGGGGAACCAAAGAAGCTTTCTTT	CATEGGTKEAFF
NA	TRBV5-1	TRBJ1-1	TRBD1	TGCGCCAGCAGCTTGGTTGCAGGGGGCGACACTGAAGCTTTCTTT	CASSLVAGGDTEAFF
NA	TRBV9	TRBJ2-7	NA	TGTGCCAGCAGCTTTGAGACAGGCCCCTACGAGCAGTACTTC	CASSFETGPYEQYF
NA	TRBV4-1	TRBJ2-1	NA	TGCGCCAGCAGCCAAGAAAGAACTAGAAACGATGAGCAGTTCTTC	CASSQERTRNDEQFF
NA	TRBV7-2	TRBJ2-1	NA	TGTGCCAGCAGCTTAGGTCGCGGGCGGGGTGAGCAGTTCTTC	CASSLGRGRGEQFF
NA	TRBV4-2	TRBJ2-3	NA	TGTGCCAGCAGCCCGCTACTAGCCGGCACAGATACGCAGTATTTT	CASSPLLAGTDTQYF
NA	TRBV2	TRBJ1-2	NA	TGTGCCAGAGACCGTGAGGCCGGCTACACCTTC	CARDREAGYTF
NA	TRBV6-5	TRBJ2-7	NA	TGTGCCAGCAGACCTTGGGACGGTAGCTCCTACGAGCAGTACTTC	CASRPWDGSSYEQYF
NA	TRBV2	TRBJ2-7	TRBD1	TGTGCCAGCAGTGAAACACTCCTGGACAGGGGTCACTCCGAGCAGTACTTC	CASSETLLDRGHSEQYF
once	TRBV5-6	TRBJ2-1	NA	TGTGCCAGCAGCTTGGGTTCTGAGCAGTTCTTC	CASSLGSEQFF
NA	TRBV7-9	TRBJ2-1	NA	TGTGCCAGCAGCTTAGCCCCCAGGAACCCCCACAATGAGCAGTTCTTC	CASSLAPRNPHNEQFF
NA	TRBV27	TRBJ1-6	NA	TGTGCCAGCAGTTTTCTAGAGACACACTATAATTCACCCCTCCACTTT	CASSFLETHYNSPLHF
NA	TRBV6-5	TRBJ1-4	NA	TGTGCCAGCAGTTCTATGGACAGCAGGGCTAATGAAAAACTGTTTTTT	CASSSMDSRANEKLFF
NA	TRBV5-1	TRBJ2-4	TRBD1	TGCGCCAGCAGCATTTCGGACAGGGGGGGCATTCAGTACTTC	CASSISDRGGIQYF
few	TRBV19	TRBJ2-5	TRBD2	TGTGCCAGTAGTATGGGGACTAGCAGCCAAGAGACCCAGTACTTC	CASSMGTSSQETQYF
NA	TRBV27	TRBJ1-2	NA	TGTGCCAACAGTCCCAGGGGAACTCTCTATGGCTACACCTTC	CANSPRGTLYGYTF
NA	TRBV10-2	TRBJ1-1	NA	TGCGCCAGCCAAGGGAACACTGAAGCTTTCTTT	CASQGNTEAFF
few	TRBV28	TRBJ2-3	NA	TGTGCCAGCAGTCCCCAGACAGGCACAGATACGCAGTATTTT	CASSPQTGTDTQYF
NA	TRBV6-1	TRBJ2-3	NA	TGTGCCAGCAATCGGCTAACAGATACGCAGTATTTT	CASNRLTDTQYF
NA	TRBV19	TRBJ2-5	NA	TGTGCCAGTAGTATCCCGGGACCCCAAGAGACCCAGTACTTC	CASSIPGPQETQYF
NA	TRBV29-1	TRBJ1-1	TRBD1	TGCAGCGGACGGACAGGTAAAAACACTGAAGCTTTCTTT	CSGRTGKNTEAFF
NA	TRBV28	TRBJ2-2	TRBD1	TGTGCCAGCAGTTTGGGACAGACGAACACCGGGGAGCTGTTTTTT	CASSLGQTNTGELFF
few	TRBV10-3	TRBJ2-5	TRBD1	TGTGCCATCAGTGAGGGACAGGAAAGGGAAGAGACCCAGTACTTC	CAISEGQEREETQYF
NA	TRBV9	TRBJ2-3	NA	TGTGCCAGCAGCGTAGAGTCTAACATGGATACGCAGTATTTT	CASSVESNMDTQYF
NA	TRBV6-1	TRBJ1-5	NA	TGTGCCAGCAGTGGAAGGGGTGGAGGAGGTCAGCCCCAGCATTTT	CASSGRGGGGQPQHF
NA	TRBV6-4	TRBJ1-4	TRBD1	TGTGCCAGCAGTGACTCTAAGGACAGGGGATATGAAAAACTGTTTTTT	CASSDSKDRGYEKLFF
NA	TRBV27	TRBJ2-1	TRBD1	TGTGCCAGCAGTTTATCCCAGGGGGCACACTACAATGAGCAGTTCTTC	CASSLSQGAHYNEQFF
NA	TRBV5-4	TRBJ1-2	NA	TGTGCCAGCAGCTTGGTTGGGTCGGGCTATGGCTACACCTTC	CASSLVGSGYGYTF
few	TRBV19	TRBJ1-2	NA	TGTGCCAGTAGGACTTCTCCCAACTATGGCTACACCTTC	CASRTSPNYGYTF
NA	TRBV4-1	TRBJ2-7	NA	TGCGCCAGCAGCCAAGAAAATGCTGGGACAAGGTTCTCCTACGAGCAGTACTTC	CASSQENAGTRFSYEQYF
NA	TRBV27	TRBJ2-7	TRBD2	TGTGCCAGCAGTTCCGGGACTAGCGGGGGGGCCAACGAGCAGTACTTC	CASSSGTSGGANEQYF
NA	TRBV7-4	TRBJ1-5	TRBD1	TGTGCCAGCAGCCAAACGGACAGGGTACTCCCGTGGGCCCAGCATTTT	CASSQTDRVLPWAQHF
few	TRBV5-1	TRBJ2-7	NA	TGCGCCAGCAGCTTGGGAGTAACCGGGTACGAGCAGTACTTC	CASSLGVTGYEQYF
NA	TRBV2	TRBJ2-1	NA	TGTGCCAGCCGGTATGGGGCCTACAATGAGCAGTTCTTC	CASRYGAYNEQFF
once	TRBV11-2	TRBJ2-7	NA	TGTGCCAGCAGATTCTGGGGGGACGACGAGCAGTACTTC	CASRFWGDDEQYF
NA	TRBV9	TRBJ2-1	NA	TGTGCCAGCAGCGGACAGCCAGGAGCTTACAATGAGCAGTTCTTC	CASSGQPGAYNEQFF